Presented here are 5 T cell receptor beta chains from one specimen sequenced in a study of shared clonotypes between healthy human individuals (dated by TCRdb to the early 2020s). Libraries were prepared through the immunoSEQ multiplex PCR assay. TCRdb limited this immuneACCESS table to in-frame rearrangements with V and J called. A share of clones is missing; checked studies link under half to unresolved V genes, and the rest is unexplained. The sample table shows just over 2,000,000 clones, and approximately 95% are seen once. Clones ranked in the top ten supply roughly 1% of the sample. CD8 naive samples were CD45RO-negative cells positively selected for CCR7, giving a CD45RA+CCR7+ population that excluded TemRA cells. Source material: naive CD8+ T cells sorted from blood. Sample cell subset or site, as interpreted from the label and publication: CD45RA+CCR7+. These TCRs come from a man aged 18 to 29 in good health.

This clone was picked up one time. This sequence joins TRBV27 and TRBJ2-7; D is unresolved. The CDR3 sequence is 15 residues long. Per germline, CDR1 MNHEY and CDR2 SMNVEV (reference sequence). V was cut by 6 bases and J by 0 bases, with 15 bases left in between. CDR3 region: CASSRDGVSSYEQYF. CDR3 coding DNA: TGTGCCAGCAGCCGCGACGGTGTGAGCTCCTACGAGCAGTACTTC.

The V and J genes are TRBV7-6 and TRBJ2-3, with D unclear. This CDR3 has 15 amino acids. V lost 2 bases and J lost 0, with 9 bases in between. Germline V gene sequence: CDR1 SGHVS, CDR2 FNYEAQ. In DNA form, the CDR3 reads TGTGCCAGCAGCTTACCGGAGAGTAGCACAGATACGCAGTATTTT. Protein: CASSLPESSTDTQYF.

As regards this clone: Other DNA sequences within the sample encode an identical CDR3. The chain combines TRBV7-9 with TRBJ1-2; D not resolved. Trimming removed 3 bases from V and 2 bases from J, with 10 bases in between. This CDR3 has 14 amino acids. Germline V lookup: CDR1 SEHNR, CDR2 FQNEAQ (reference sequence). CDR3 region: CASSLVGSNYGYTF. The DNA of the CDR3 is TGTGCCAGCAGCTTGGTGGGGTCGAACTATGGCTACACCTTC. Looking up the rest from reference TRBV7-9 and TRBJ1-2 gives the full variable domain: DTGVSQNPRHKITKRGQNVTFRCDPISEHNRLYWYRQTLGQGPEFLTYFQNEAQLEKSRLLSDRFSAERPKGSFSTLEIQRTEQGDSAMYLCASSLVGSNYGYTFGSGTRLTVV.

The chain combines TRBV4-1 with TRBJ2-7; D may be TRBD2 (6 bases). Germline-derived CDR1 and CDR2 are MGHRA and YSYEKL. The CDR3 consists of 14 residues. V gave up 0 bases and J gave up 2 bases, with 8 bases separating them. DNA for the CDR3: TGCGCCAGCAGCCAAGAGGAGGGTCCCTACGAGCAGTACTTC. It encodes CASSQEEGPYEQYF.

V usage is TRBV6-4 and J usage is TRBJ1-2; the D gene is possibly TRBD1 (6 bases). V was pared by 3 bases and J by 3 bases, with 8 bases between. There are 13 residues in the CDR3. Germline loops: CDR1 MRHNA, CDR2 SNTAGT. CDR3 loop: CASSETGYYGYTF. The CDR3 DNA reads TGTGCCAGCAGTGAGACAGGCTACTATGGCTACACCTTC.